This section outlines one T cell receptor beta chain sequence together with its context. The antigen remains undetermined. The sample comes from a study of cytomegalovirus exposure and HLA in healthy donors. Study-wide results and limits: It was shown in a later analysis that HLA-associated TCR beta chains were more clonally expanded than other, equally common chains.

PCR amplification relied on 60 Vbeta primers (plus 13 Jbeta primers). The repertoire was sequenced with immunoSEQ multiplex PCR; TCRdb's copy has only in-frame clones and lacks some. The table has 100,000 to 150,000 clones, 80% to 85% seen once. V shed 4 bases and J 6 bases; nucleotides not matched to a gene: 17. The CDR3 has 17 residues. Germline CDR1 KGHSH, CDR2 LQKENI. This receptor was identified in a woman in her twenties or thirties in good health and CMV-seronegative. Sequencing was performed on PBMCs. The chain couples TRBV18 to TRBJ1-2; 7 bases match TRBD1. The CDR3 is CASSRATGAAQVDGYTF. In DNA form, the CDR3 reads TGTGCCAGCTCACGAGCTACAGGGGCCGCGCAGGTTGATGGCTACACCTTC.